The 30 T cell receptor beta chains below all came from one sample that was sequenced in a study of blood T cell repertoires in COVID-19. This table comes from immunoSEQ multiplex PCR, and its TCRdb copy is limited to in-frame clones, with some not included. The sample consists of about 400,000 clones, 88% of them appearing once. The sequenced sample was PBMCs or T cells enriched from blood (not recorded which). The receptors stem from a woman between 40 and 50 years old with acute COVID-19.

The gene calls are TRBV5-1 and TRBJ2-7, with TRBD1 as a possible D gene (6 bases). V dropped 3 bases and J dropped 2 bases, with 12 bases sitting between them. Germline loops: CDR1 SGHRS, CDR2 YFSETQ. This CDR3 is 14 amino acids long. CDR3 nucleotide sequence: TGCGCCAGCAGCTCGGACAGCTCCCCCTACGAGCAGTACTTC. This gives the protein CASSSDSSPYEQYF.

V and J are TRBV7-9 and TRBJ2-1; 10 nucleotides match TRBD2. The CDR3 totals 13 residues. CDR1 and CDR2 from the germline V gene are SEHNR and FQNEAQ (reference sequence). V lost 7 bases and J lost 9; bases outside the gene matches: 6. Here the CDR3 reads CASTHPSGGEQFF. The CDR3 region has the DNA TGTGCCAGCACCCATCCTAGCGGGGGTGAGCAGTTCTTC.

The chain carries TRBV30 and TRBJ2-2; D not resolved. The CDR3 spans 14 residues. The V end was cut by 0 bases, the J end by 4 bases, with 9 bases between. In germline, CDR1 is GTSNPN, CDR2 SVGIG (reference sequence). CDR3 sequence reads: CAWSVTEITGELFF. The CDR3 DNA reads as TGTGCCTGGAGTGTAACAGAAATCACCGGGGAGCTGTTTTTT.

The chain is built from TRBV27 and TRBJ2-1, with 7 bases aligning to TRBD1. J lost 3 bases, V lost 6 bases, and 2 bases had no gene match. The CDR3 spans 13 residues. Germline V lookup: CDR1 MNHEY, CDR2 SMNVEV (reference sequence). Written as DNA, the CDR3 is TGTGCCAGCAGGGGACAGAACTACAATGAGCAGTTCTTC. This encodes CASRGQNYNEQFF.

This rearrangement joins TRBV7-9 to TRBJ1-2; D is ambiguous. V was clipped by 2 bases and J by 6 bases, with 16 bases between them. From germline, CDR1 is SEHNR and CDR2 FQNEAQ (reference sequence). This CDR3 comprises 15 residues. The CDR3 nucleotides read TGTGCCAGCAGCTTAAGGGAGCAAAGAACGGATGGCTACACCTTC. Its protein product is CASSLREQRTDGYTF.

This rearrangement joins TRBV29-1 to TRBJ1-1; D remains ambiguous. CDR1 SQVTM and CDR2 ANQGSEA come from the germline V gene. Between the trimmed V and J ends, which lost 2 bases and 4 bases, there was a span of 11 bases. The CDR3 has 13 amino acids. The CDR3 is CSVEMVSGTEAFF. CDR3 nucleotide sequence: TGCAGCGTTGAAATGGTGTCGGGCACTGAAGCTTTCTTT.

This chain's CDR3 is CASRIRSQGETQYF. As DNA, the CDR3 is TGTGCCAGCAGGATACGTTCGCAGGGAGAGACCCAGTACTTC. This sequence joins TRBV5-4 and TRBJ2-5; D is perhaps TRBD1 (5 bases). Trimming left V 5 bases short and J 4 bases short, with 15 bases between. The CDR3 consists of 14 residues. Germline CDR1 and CDR2: SGHNT and YYREEE (reference sequence).

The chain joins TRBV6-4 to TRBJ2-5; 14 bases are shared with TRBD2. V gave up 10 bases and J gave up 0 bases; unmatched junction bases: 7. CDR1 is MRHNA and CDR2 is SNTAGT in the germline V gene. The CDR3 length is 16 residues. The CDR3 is CATNPGLAGDQETQYF. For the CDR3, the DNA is TGTGCCACCAACCCGGGACTAGCGGGGGACCAAGAGACCCAGTACTTC.

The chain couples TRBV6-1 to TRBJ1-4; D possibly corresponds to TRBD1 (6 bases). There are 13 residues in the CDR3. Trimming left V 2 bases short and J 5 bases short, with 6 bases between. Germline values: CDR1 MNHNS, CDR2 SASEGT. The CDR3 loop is CASSEQGNEKLFF. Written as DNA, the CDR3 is TGTGCCAGCAGTGAACAGGGGAATGAAAAACTGTTTTTT.

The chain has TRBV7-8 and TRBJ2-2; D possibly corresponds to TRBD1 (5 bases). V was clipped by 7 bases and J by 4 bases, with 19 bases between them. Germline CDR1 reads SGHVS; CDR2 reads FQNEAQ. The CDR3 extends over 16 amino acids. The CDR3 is CASTLGRGRGTGELFF. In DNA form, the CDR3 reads TGTGCCAGCACCCTCGGTAGGGGTCGAGGCACCGGGGAGCTGTTTTTT.

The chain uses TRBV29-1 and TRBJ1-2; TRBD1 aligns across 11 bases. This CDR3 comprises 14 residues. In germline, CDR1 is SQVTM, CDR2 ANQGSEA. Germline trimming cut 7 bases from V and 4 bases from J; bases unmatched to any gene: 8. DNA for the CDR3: TGCAGCGCGTTAGGGACAGGGGGTTTCTATGGCTACACCTTC. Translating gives CSALGTGGFYGYTF. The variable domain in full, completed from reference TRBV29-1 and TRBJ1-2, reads SAVISQKPSRDICQRGTSLTIQCQVDSQVTMMFWYRQQPGQSLTLIATANQGSEATYESGFVIDKFPISRPNLTFSTLTVSNMSPEDSSIYLCSALGTGGFYGYTFGSGTRLTVV.

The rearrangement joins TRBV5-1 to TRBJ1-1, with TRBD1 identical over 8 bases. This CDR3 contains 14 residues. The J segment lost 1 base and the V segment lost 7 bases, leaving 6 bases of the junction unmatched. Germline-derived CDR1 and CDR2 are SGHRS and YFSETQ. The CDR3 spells CASGYGQGNTEAFF. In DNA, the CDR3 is TGCGCCAGCGGGTACGGACAGGGGAACACTGAAGCTTTCTTT. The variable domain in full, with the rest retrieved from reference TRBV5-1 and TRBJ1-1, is KAGVTQTPRYLIKTRGQQVTLSCSPISGHRSVSWYQQTPGQGLQFLFEYFSETQRNKGNFPGRFSGRQFSNSRSEMNVSTLELGDSALYLCASGYGQGNTEAFFGQGTRLTVV.

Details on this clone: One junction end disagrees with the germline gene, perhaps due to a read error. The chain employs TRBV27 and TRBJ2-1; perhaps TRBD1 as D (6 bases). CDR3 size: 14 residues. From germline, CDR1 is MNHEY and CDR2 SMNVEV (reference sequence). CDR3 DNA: TGTGCCAGCAGTCCGTCACTTCTTCAGGGGAAGGGACTCTTC. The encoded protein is CASSPSLLQGKGLF.

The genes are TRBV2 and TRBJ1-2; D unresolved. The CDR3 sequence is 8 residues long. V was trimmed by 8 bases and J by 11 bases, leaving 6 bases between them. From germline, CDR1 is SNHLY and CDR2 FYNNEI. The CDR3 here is CASGLYTF. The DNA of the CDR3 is TGTGCCAGCGGACTGTACACCTTC.

The DNA for the CDR3 is TGTGCCAGCAGTACGGGACAAAACTATGGCTACACCTTC. It yields the protein CASSTGQNYGYTF. The rearrangement links TRBV25-1 to TRBJ1-2, with D perhaps TRBD1 (6 bases). Trimming left V 5 bases short and J 2 bases short, with 9 bases between. The CDR3 consists of 13 residues. CDR1 and CDR2 (germline): MGHDK, SYGVNS.

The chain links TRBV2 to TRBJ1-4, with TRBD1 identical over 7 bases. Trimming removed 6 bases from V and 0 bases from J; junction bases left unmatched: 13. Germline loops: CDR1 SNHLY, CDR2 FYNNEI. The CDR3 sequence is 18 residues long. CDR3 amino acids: CASRRTGRNYATNEKLFF. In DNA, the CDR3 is TGTGCCAGCAGGAGGACAGGCCGAAATTATGCAACTAATGAAAAACTGTTTTTT.

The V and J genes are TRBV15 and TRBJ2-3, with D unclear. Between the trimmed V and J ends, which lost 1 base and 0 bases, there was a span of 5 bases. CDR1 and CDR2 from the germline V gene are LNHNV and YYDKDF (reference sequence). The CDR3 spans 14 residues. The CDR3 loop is CATSRALSTDTQYF. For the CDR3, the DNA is TGTGCCACCAGCAGAGCACTTAGCACAGATACGCAGTATTTT.

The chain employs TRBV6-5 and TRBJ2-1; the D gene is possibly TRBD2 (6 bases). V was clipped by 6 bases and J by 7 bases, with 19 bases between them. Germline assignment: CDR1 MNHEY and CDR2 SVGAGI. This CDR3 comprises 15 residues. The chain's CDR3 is CASSPGGGAPNEQFF. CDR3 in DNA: TGTGCCAGCAGCCCGGGTGGCGGGGCCCCTAATGAGCAGTTCTTC.

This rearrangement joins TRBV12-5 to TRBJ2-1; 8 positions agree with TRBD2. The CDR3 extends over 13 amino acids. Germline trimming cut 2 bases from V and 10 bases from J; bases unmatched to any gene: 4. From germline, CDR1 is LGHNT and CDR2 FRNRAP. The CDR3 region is CASGLSGGGEQFF. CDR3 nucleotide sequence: TGTGCTAGTGGTTTGAGTGGCGGGGGGGAGCAGTTCTTC.

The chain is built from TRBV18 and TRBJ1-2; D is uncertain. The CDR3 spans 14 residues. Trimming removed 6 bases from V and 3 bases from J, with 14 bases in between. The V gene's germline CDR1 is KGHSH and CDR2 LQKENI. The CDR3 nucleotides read TGTGCCAGCTCCAAATTACCAGAGGACTATGGCTACACCTTC. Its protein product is CASSKLPEDYGYTF.

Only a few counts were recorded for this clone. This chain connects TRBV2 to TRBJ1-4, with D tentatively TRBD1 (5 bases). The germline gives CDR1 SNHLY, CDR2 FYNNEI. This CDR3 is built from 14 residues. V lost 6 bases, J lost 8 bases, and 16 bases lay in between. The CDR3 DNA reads TGTGCCAGCAGGATCGGGGGGTTGGACGAAAAACTGTTTTTT. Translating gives CASRIGGLDEKLFF.

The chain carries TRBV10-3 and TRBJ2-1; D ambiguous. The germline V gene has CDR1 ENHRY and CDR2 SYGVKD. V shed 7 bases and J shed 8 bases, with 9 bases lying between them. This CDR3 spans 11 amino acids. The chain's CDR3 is CAIMRKDEQFF. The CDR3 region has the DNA TGTGCCATCATGAGGAAAGATGAGCAGTTCTTC.

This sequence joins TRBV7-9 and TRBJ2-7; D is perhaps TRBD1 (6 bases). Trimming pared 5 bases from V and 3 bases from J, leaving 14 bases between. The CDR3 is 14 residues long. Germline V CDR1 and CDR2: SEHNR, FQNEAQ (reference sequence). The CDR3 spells CASSPLTGDYEQYF. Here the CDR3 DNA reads TGTGCCAGCAGCCCATTGACAGGAGACTACGAGCAGTACTTC.

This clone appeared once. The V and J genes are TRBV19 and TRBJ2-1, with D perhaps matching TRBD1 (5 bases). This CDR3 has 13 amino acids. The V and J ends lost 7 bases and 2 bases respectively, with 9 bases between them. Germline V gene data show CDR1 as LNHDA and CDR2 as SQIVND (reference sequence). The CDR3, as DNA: TGTGCCAGTACTACAGGCACCTACAATGAGCAGTTCTTC. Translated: CASTTGTYNEQFF.

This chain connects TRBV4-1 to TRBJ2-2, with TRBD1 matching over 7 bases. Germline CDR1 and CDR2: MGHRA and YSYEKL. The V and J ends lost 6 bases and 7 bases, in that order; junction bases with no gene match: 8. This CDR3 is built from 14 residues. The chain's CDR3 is CASRRTGDVGELFF. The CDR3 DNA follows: TGCGCCAGCAGGCGTACAGGGGACGTCGGGGAGCTGTTTTTT.

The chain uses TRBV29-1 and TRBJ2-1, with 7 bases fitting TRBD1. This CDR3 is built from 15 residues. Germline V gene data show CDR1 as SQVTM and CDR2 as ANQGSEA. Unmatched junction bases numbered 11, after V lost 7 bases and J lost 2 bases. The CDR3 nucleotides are TGCAGCGGCTCAAGAGGGGGCATAACCTACAATGAGCAGTTCTTC. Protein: CSGSRGGITYNEQFF.

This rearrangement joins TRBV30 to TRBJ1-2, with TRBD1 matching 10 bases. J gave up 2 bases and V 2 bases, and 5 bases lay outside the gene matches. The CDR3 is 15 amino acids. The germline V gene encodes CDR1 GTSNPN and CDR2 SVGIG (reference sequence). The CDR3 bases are TGTGCCTGGAGTCCGGACAGGGGGAACAACTATGGCTACACCTTC. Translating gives CAWSPDRGNNYGYTF.

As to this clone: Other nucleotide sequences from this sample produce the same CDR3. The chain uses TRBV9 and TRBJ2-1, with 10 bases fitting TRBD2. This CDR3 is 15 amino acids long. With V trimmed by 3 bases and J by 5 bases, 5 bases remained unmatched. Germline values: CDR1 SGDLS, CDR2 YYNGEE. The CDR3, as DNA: TGTGCCAGCAGCGCCAGCGGGGGGGCCCACAATGAGCAGTTCTTC. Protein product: CASSASGGAHNEQFF.

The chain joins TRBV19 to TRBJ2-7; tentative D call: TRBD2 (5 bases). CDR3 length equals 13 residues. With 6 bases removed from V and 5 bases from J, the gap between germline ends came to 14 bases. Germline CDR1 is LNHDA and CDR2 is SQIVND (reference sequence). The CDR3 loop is CASSRTGLNEQYF. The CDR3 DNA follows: TGTGCCAGTAGCAGGACTGGACTCAACGAGCAGTACTTC. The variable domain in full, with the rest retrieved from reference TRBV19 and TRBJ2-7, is DGGITQSPKYLFRKEGQNVTLSCEQNLNHDAMYWYRQDPGQGLRLIYYSQIVNDFQKGDIAEGYSVSREKKESFPLTVTSAQKNPTAFYLCASSRTGLNEQYFGPGTRLTVT.

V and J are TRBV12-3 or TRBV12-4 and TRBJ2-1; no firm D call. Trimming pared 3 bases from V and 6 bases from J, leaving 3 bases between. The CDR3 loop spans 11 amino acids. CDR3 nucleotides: TGTGCCAGCAGTTTCCGCAATGAGCAGTTCTTC. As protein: CASSFRNEQFF.